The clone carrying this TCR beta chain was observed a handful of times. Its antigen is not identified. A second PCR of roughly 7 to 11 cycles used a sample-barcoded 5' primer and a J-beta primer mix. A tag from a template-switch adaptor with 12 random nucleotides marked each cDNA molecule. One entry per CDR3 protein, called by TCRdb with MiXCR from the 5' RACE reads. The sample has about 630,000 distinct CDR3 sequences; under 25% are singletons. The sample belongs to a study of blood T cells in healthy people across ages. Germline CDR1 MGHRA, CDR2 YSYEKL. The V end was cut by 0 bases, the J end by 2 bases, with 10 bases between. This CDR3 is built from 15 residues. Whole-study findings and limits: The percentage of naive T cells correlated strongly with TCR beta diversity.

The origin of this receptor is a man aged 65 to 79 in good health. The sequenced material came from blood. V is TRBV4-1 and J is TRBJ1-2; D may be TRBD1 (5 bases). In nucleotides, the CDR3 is TGCGCCAGCAGCCAAGATTTGGAGGGGAACTATGGCTACACCTTC. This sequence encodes CASSQDLEGNYGYTF.